The rows below give T cell receptor beta chains drawn from one sample of a study of shared clonotypes between healthy human individuals. Libraries were prepared by immunoSEQ multiplex PCR; TCRdb keeps only in-frame clonotypes and omits some of them. Of approximately 1.5 million clones in the sample, around 98% were seen once. The material sequenced was naive CD4+ T cells sorted from blood. These receptors came from a man in his thirties or forties in good health. The CDR3 runs from the conserved cysteine through the conserved F or W. The D gene is left open where the match is weak. Only part of the rows carry a size: once, few, many, or a class if the clone is expanded.

>.|TRBJ2-5|once|TRBV5-1
CASSTPRDKQETQYF
TGCGCCAGCAGCACGCCCCGGGACAAACAAGAGACCCAGTACTTC
>TRBD1|TRBJ2-2|.|TRBV18
CASSPYVQGDTGELFF
TGTGCCAGCTCACCTTATGTACAGGGGGACACCGGGGAGCTGTTTTTT
>TRBD1|TRBJ1-1|once|TRBV28
CASSRQGLRTEAFF
TGTGCCAGCAGTCGACAGGGGTTGAGAACTGAAGCTTTCTTT
>.|TRBJ1-3|.|TRBV28
CASTTLGGGAGNTIYF
TGTGCCAGCACTACCCTCGGTGGGGGGGCTGGAAACACCATATATTTT
>.|TRBJ2-5|.|TRBV29-1
CSVMTGQETQYF
TGCAGCGTCATGACAGGTCAAGAGACCCAGTACTTC
>TRBD1|TRBJ1-1|.|TRBV27
CASSRTGGIFANTEAFF
TGTGCCAGCAGTAGGACAGGGGGTATATTCGCGAACACTGAAGCTTTCTTT
>.|TRBJ2-7|.|TRBV28
CASSLGLPGEQYF
TGTGCCAGCAGTTTAGGCCTCCCCGGCGAGCAGTACTTC
>TRBD1|TRBJ2-5|once|TRBV7-2
CASSSSDRAGTQYF
TGTGCCAGCAGCTCCTCCGACAGGGCCGGGACCCAGTACTTC
>.|TRBJ1-5|.|TRBV7-2
CASSLDRTRVNQPQHF
TGTGCCAGCAGCTTAGACAGGACCAGGGTGAATCAGCCCCAGCATTTT
>TRBD1|TRBJ1-1|.|TRBV18
CASSPDRENTEAFF
TGTGCCAGCTCACCGGACAGGGAGAACACTGAAGCTTTCTTT
>.|TRBJ2-1|.|TRBV11-2
CASSPRGGAYNEQFF
TGTGCCAGCAGCCCCCGGGGCGGGGCCTACAATGAGCAGTTCTTC
>TRBD1|TRBJ2-1|.|TRBV10-3
CAISKAGTGSSYNEQFF
TGTGCCATCAGCAAGGCCGGGACAGGGAGCTCCTACAATGAGCAGTTCTTC
>TRBD2|TRBJ2-3|.|TRBV9
CASSVLTSGTDTQYF
TGTGCCAGCAGCGTATTGACTAGCGGGACAGATACGCAGTATTTT
>TRBD1|TRBJ1-4|.|TRBV6-4
CASSETGTGAEKLFF
TGTGCCAGCAGTGAAACCGGGACAGGGGCGGAAAAACTGTTTTTT
>.|TRBJ1-5|.|TRBV18
CASSPGRADQPQHF
TGTGCCAGCTCACCCGGCAGGGCAGATCAGCCCCAGCATTTT
>TRBD1|TRBJ2-7|.|TRBV6-6
CASREGGPGNEQYF
TGTGCCAGCCGGGAAGGGGGCCCGGGGAACGAGCAGTACTTC
>.|TRBJ1-4|.|TRBV2
CASKAGRSTNEKLFF
TGTGCCAGCAAGGCAGGGAGGTCAACTAATGAAAAACTGTTTTTT
>TRBD1|TRBJ1-1|.|TRBV5-1
CASSSDRPNKNTEAFF
TGCGCCAGCAGCTCGGACAGGCCTAACAAGAACACTGAAGCTTTCTTT
>TRBD2|TRBJ2-2|.|TRBV9
CASSHGSGRASTGELFF
TGTGCCAGCAGCCACGGCAGCGGGAGGGCCAGCACCGGGGAGCTGTTTTTT
>TRBD1|TRBJ1-2|.|TRBV6-5
CASSQGARGYTF
TGTGCCAGCAGTCAGGGGGCGCGAGGCTACACCTTC
>.|TRBJ1-2|.|TRBV2
CASRTTVLYGYTF
TGTGCCAGCAGGACCACAGTGCTCTATGGCTACACCTTC
>.|TRBJ2-7|once|TRBV28
CASSGGVREQYF
TGTGCCAGCAGTGGTGGGGTGAGGGAGCAGTACTTC
>.|TRBJ2-3|.|TRBV9
CASSVQPLGDTQYF
TGTGCCAGCAGCGTACAACCCCTTGGGGATACGCAGTATTTT
>.|TRBJ2-5|.|TRBV5-1
CASSLGTQETQYF
TGCGCCAGCAGCTTAGGGACACAAGAGACCCAGTACTTC
>TRBD2|TRBJ2-5|.|TRBV9
CASSVDGRLAGGLGETQYF
TGTGCCAGCAGCGTAGACGGTAGGCTAGCGGGAGGGTTAGGAGAGACCCAGTACTTC
>.|TRBJ2-3|.|TRBV9
CASSVVGQTDTQYF
TGTGCCAGCAGCGTAGTAGGTCAAACAGATACGCAGTATTTT
>.|TRBJ2-5|.|TRBV29-1
CSVVTGLAQYF
TGCAGCGTGGTGACCGGCTTGGCCCAGTACTTC
>.|TRBJ2-2|.|TRBV5-1
CASSLAGTTGELFF
TGCGCCAGCAGCTTAGCAGGAACCACCGGGGAGCTGTTTTTT
>TRBD2|TRBJ2-5|.|TRBV29-1
CSVTGGQETQYF
TGCAGCGTCACCGGGGGGCAAGAGACCCAGTACTTC
>.|TRBJ1-1|.|TRBV5-1
CASSRVQGGTEAFF
TGCGCCAGCAGTCGAGTCCAGGGAGGCACTGAAGCTTTCTTT
>.|TRBJ2-7|.|TRBV4-3
CASSQGIAAAAGQYF
TGCGCCAGCAGCCAAGGTATCGCGGCGGCCGCCGGGCAGTACTTC
>.|TRBJ1-1|.|TRBV20-1
CSAYRGEAFF
TGCAGTGCCTACCGAGGTGAAGCTTTCTTT
>.|TRBJ2-3|.|TRBV27
CASTKVGGSTDTQYF
TGTGCCAGCACCAAGGTTGGAGGGAGCACAGATACGCAGTATTTT
>.|TRBJ2-3|once|TRBV5-4
CASSGPPAASTDTQYF
TGTGCCAGCAGCGGCCCCCCAGCGGCTAGCACAGATACGCAGTATTTT
>TRBD1|TRBJ1-1|.|TRBV6-6
CASSIAQGTGGTEAFF
TGTGCCAGCAGTATCGCACAAGGGACAGGGGGCACTGAAGCTTTCTTT
>TRBD2|TRBJ2-5|once|TRBV18
CASSPLLRGREEETQYF
TGTGCCAGCTCACCACTTCTCCGCGGGAGGGAAGAAGAGACCCAGTACTTC
>TRBD1|TRBJ1-2|.|TRBV19
CASAIPQTGFYGYTF
TGTGCCAGTGCCATACCACAGACAGGGTTCTATGGCTACACCTTC
>TRBD1|TRBJ1-2|.|TRBV28
CASSPGQGYGYTF
TGTGCCAGCAGCCCCGGACAGGGCTATGGCTACACCTTC
>.|TRBJ2-5|.|TRBV5-1
CASSLGWETQYF
TGCGCCAGCAGCCTGGGTTGGGAGACCCAGTACTTC
>TRBD2|TRBJ2-3|.|TRBV7-9
CASSYSGSTDTQYF
TGTGCCAGCAGCTATAGCGGGAGCACAGATACGCAGTATTTT
>TRBD2|TRBJ2-3|.|TRBV5-1
CASSFLAGMADTQYF
TGCGCCAGCAGCTTCCTAGCGGGAATGGCAGATACGCAGTATTTT
>.|TRBJ1-1|.|TRBV7-2
CASSLLGRNTEAFF
TGTGCCAGCAGCTTATTAGGCCGGAACACTGAAGCTTTCTTT
>.|TRBJ2-1|.|TRBV6-4
CARNNEQFF
TGTGCCAGGAACAATGAGCAGTTCTTC
>TRBD2|TRBJ2-3|.|TRBV30
CAWRLADHTDTQYF
TGTGCCTGGAGGCTAGCGGATCACACAGATACGCAGTATTTT
>TRBD1|TRBJ1-2|.|TRBV10-3
CAISESTYTGQGNYGYTF
TGTGCCATCAGTGAGTCGACTTATACCGGACAGGGGAACTATGGCTACACCTTC
>.|TRBJ2-1|.|TRBV5-1
CASSLSVDYKFF
TGCGCCAGCAGCTTGTCGGTCGACTATAAGTTCTTC
>TRBD1|TRBJ1-5|once|TRBV28
CASRQGAIQPQHF
TGTGCCAGCCGACAGGGGGCTATTCAGCCCCAGCATTTT
>TRBD1|TRBJ2-4|.|TRBV28
CASSYVDRALAKNIQYF
TGTGCCAGCAGCTACGTCGACAGGGCGCTAGCCAAAAACATTCAGTACTTC
>.|TRBJ1-5|.|TRBV4-3
CASSQDLGGNQPQHF
TGCGCCAGCAGCCAAGATCTGGGGGGCAATCAGCCCCAGCATTTT
>.|TRBJ2-7|.|TRBV5-5
CASSPRGQYEQYF
TGTGCCAGCAGCCCCCGGGGGCAGTACGAGCAGTACTTC
>TRBD1|TRBJ2-7|.|TRBV5-4
CASSSLTGGPYEQYF
TGTGCCAGCAGCTCCCTGACAGGGGGCCCGTACGAGCAGTACTTC
>.|TRBJ2-1|.|TRBV27
CASSPRPSYNEQFF
TGTGCCAGCAGTCCCAGGCCCTCCTACAATGAGCAGTTCTTC
>.|TRBJ2-1|.|TRBV7-9
CASSYSTAKYNEQFF
TGTGCCAGCAGCTACTCGACGGCTAAATACAATGAGCAGTTCTTC
>TRBD1|TRBJ1-2|.|TRBV10-3
CAITQTGAALDGYTF
TGTGCCATCACCCAGACAGGGGCCGCCCTTGATGGCTACACCTTC